One sample yielded the 5 T cell receptor beta chains listed below, sequenced in a study of T cells in Graves' hyperthyroidism and ophthalmopathy. Amplification of TCR beta CDR3 regions was performed using RNA transcripts as template. A set of HTBI primers served as the primers for a first-round RT-PCR of the TCR CDR3. One entry per CDR3 protein results from TCRdb running MiXCR on the multiplex PCR reads. The sample lists 250,000 to 300,000 distinct CDR3 sequences, about 13% occurring once. The sample comprised blood. The receptors come from a woman in her thirties or forties with Graves' hyperthyroidism.

This clonotype has more than one count but fewer than ten. The gene calls are TRBV5-1 and TRBJ2-3; D is possibly TRBD2 (5 bases). V dropped 6 bases and J dropped 3 bases, with 11 bases sitting between them. The CDR3 runs 13 residues. CDR1 is SGHRS, CDR2 YFSETQ, per germline. The CDR3 sequence: CASTLAQTDTQYF. CDR3 DNA: TGCGCCAGCACCCTAGCACAAACAGATACGCAGTATTTT.

In its sample, this clonotype was seen many times. This sequence joins TRBV6-5 and TRBJ2-5, with a tentative D call TRBD1 (5 bases). The CDR3 has 15 amino acids. V was clipped by 2 bases and J by 5 bases, with 15 bases between them. Germline V gives CDR1 MNHEY, CDR2 SVGAGI. CDR3 sequence: CASSYLGVASETQYF. For the CDR3, the DNA is TGTGCCAGCAGTTACCTAGGGGTGGCGTCGGAGACCCAGTACTTC.

This clonotype occurred many times. The chain combines TRBV6-6 with TRBJ2-1, with a possible D match to TRBD1 (7 bases). V gave up 2 bases and J gave up 2 bases, with 16 bases separating them. This CDR3 spans 17 amino acids. Germline V gene lookup returns CDR1 MNHNY and CDR2 SVGAGI (reference sequence). CDR3 nucleotide sequence: TGTGCCAGCAGTTACATTCAGGGGGGAGGAACCTACAATGAGCAGTTCTTC. It encodes CASSYIQGGGTYNEQFF.

Comments on this clonotype: An end of the junction differs from the germline gene, which may be a read error. The rearrangement joins TRBV7-9 to TRBJ2-5, with TRBD2 as a possible D gene (5 bases). Germline-derived CDR1 and CDR2 are SEHNR and FQNEAQ (reference sequence). The CDR3 consists of 14 residues. The DNA of the CDR3 is TGTGCCAGCAGCCCCCTCGAGGTGGGAGAGACCCGGTACTTC. Translation: CASSPLEVGETRYF.

This clonotype was counted many times. The chain is built from TRBV2 and TRBJ2-1; D ambiguous. The germline CDR1 and CDR2 sequences are SNHLY and FYNNEI. This CDR3 region has 15 residues. Trimming took 1 base from V and 0 from J, leaving 7 bases between them. The CDR3 protein is CASSEGPSSYNEQFF. The CDR3 coding sequence is TGTGCCAGCAGTGAAGGCCCGAGCTCCTACAATGAGCAGTTCTTC.